This TCR beta chain was found in a study of T cells in Graves' hyperthyroidism and ophthalmopathy. Germline CDR1 reads MDHEN; CDR2 reads SYDVKM. This CDR3 spans 15 amino acids. J gave up 2 bases and V 6 bases, and 5 bases lay outside the gene matches. In its sample, this clonotype was seen many times. The antigen is not known. Study conclusions and caveats: The authors' 13 V-J model separated ophthalmopathy from stable hyperthyroidism. Appearing also in blood were most of the thyroid clonotypes expanded above 0.001.

The CDR3 regions of TCR beta were amplified from RNA transcripts. The TCR CDR3 was amplified in a first-round RT-PCR using the HTBI primer set. TCRdb reprocessed the multiplex PCR reads via MiXCR and lists one record per CDR3 protein. The sample lists about 400,000 distinct CDR3 sequences; 15% to 18% were seen once. The rearrangement joins TRBV28 to TRBJ2-7; TRBD2 matches at 12 bases. The sequencing input was blood. This sequence originates from a woman younger than 30 with Graves' hyperthyroidism that later progressed to Graves' ophthalmopathy. In DNA, the CDR3 is TGTGCCAGCAGCCGGCGACTAGCGGGGGCCTACGAGCAGTACTTC. Translated, it gives CASSRRLAGAYEQYF.